The entry below describes one T cell receptor beta chain. The sample belongs to a study of CD8 T cells in Susac syndrome. The germline V gene encodes CDR1 SGHNT and CDR2 YYREEE (reference sequence). This CDR3 contains 13 residues. V lost 4 bases and J lost 11; bases outside the gene matches: 8. The TEMRA cells underwent FACS enrichment, while the CD8+ and CD4+ T cells underwent negative isolation. RNA in amounts of roughly 0.5 to 1 ug was reverse transcribed with random hexamers. From the immunoSEQ multiplex PCR reads, TCRdb called clonotypes with MiXCR, one entry per CDR3 protein. This table has about 200,000 distinct CDR3 sequences, about 95% appearing once.

Sequencing was carried out using CD4+ T cells from PBMCs. The receptor comes from a human donor with multiple sclerosis. This sequence joins TRBV5-4 and TRBJ2-3; 9 bases map to TRBD1. Here the CDR3 DNA reads TGTGCCAGCAGCCCTCCGGCGGGACAGGGGCAGTATTTT. It translates to CASSPPAGQGQYF.